These 27 T cell receptor beta chains were all obtained from the same sample, sequenced in a study of T cells in Graves' hyperthyroidism and ophthalmopathy. The investigators amplified TCR beta CDR3 regions from RNA transcripts. The HTBI primer set was used in a first-round RT-PCR of the TCR CDR3. From the multiplex PCR reads, TCRdb called clonotypes with MiXCR, one entry per CDR3 protein. The table shows about 640,000 distinct CDR3 sequences, with roughly 20% occurring only once. Sample: blood. Source of these receptors: a man between 25 and 39 years old with Graves' ophthalmopathy.

This chain links TRBV20-1 with TRBJ2-7, with TRBD1 identical over 8 bases. Germline lookup yields CDR1 DFQATT and CDR2 SNEGSKA (reference sequence). The CDR3 length is 16 residues. V dropped 3 bases and J dropped 4; count of bases not matched to a gene: 14. The DNA of the CDR3 is TGCAGTGCTAGTAGCCGATGGGGACAGGAGGCTTACGAGCAGTACTTC. The encoded protein is CSASSRWGQEAYEQYF.

This chain links TRBV12-3 or TRBV12-4 with TRBJ2-3; TRBD2 aligns across 16 bases. Trimming at V came to 3 bases and at J to 2 bases, leaving 2 bases not matched to a gene. The CDR3 runs to 17 residues. The CDR3 reads CASSFGTSGRVTDTQYF. CDR3 nucleotides: TGTGCCAGCAGTTTTGGGACTAGCGGGAGGGTCACAGATACGCAGTATTTT.

In its sample, this clonotype was seen a few times. The genes are TRBV7-2 and TRBJ2-1; 13 nucleotides agree with TRBD2. Germline lookup yields CDR1 SGHTA and CDR2 FQGNSA. This CDR3 is built from 18 residues. J lost 3 bases, V lost 3 bases, and 8 bases had no gene match. The CDR3 region is CASSFTTSGRAIYNEQFF. The CDR3 DNA reads as TGTGCCAGCAGCTTTACTACTAGCGGGAGGGCCATCTACAATGAGCAGTTCTTC.

Only a few counts were recorded for this clonotype. The gene calls are TRBV7-9 and TRBJ2-1; D not resolved. The CDR3 has 15 residues. Germline CDR1 and CDR2: SEHNR and FQNEAQ (reference sequence). The germline V and J ends were trimmed by 3 bases and 1 base, with 10 bases remaining between them. CDR3: CASSFEGFSYNEQFF. CDR3 nucleotides: TGTGCCAGCAGCTTCGAAGGTTTTTCCTACAATGAGCAGTTCTTC. The full variable domain, with the rest looked up from reference TRBV7-9 and TRBJ2-1, is DTGVSQNPRHKITKRGQNVTFRCDPISEHNRLYWYRQTLGQGPEFLTYFQNEAQLEKSRLLSDRFSAERPKGSFSTLEIQRTEQGDSAMYLCASSFEGFSYNEQFFGPGTRLTVL.

This chain uses TRBV10-3 with TRBJ2-1; 7 bases map to TRBD2. Germline trimming cut 9 bases from V and 8 bases from J; bases unmatched to any gene: 4. This CDR3 region has 11 residues. Per the germline V gene, CDR1 is ENHRY and CDR2 is SYGVKD. CDR3 in amino acids: CAMGGIDEQFF. The CDR3 nucleotides read TGTGCCATGGGGGGGATCGATGAGCAGTTCTTC.

This clonotype showed up just a few times. The chain uses TRBV29-1 and TRBJ2-2, with 7 bases aligning to TRBD1. The CDR3 extends over 15 amino acids. CDR1 and CDR2 (germline): SQVTM, ANQGSEA. V was pared by 4 bases and J by 6 bases, with 11 bases of the junction left unmatched. The CDR3 reads CSVVGTGERSGELFF. The CDR3 nucleotides are TGCAGCGTTGTTGGAACAGGGGAGCGTTCCGGGGAGCTGTTTTTT.

This clonotype came up a few times. The rearrangement joins TRBV20-1 to TRBJ2-2; the D is unclear. The germline V and J ends were trimmed by 6 bases and 6 bases, with 20 bases remaining between them. The V gene's germline CDR1 is DFQATT and CDR2 SNEGSKA (reference sequence). This CDR3 has 15 amino acids. CDR3 loop: CSAPRPGKVAGELFF. The CDR3 DNA is TGCAGTGCCCCCCGTCCGGGCAAGGTCGCCGGGGAGCTGTTTTTT.

This clonotype came up a few times. This sequence joins TRBV7-8 and TRBJ2-2; no clear D gene. CDR3 length: 16 amino acids. Between the trimmed V and J ends, which lost 0 bases and 7 bases, there was a span of 15 bases. CDR1 SGHVS and CDR2 FQNEAQ come from the germline V gene. CDR3 DNA: TGTGCCAGCAGCTTAGCGCCGCCTGGTTATATCGGGGAGCTGTTTTTT. The encoded protein is CASSLAPPGYIGELFF. Looking up the rest from reference TRBV7-8 and TRBJ2-2 gives the full variable domain: GAGVSQSPRYKVAKRGQDVALRCDPISGHVSLFWYQQALGQGPEFLTYFQNEAQLDKSGLPSDRFFAERPEGSVSTLKIQRTQQEDSAVYLCASSLAPPGYIGELFFGEGSRLTVL.

As concerns this clonotype: A much larger clonotype is one base distant, so this may be a read error. The J gene is TRBJ2-3, the V gene TRBV10-2, with 7 bases aligning to TRBD1. The CDR3 extends over 15 amino acids. Germline assignment: CDR1 WSHSY and CDR2 SAAADI. This CDR3 is CASRKTGTGTDTRYF. The CDR3, as DNA: TGCGCCAGCAGAAAGACAGGGACGGGCACAGATACGCGGTATTTT.

The table lists this clonotype with many counts. The gene calls are TRBV12-3 or TRBV12-4 and TRBJ1-5; TRBD1 might be the D (5 bases). V was cut by 2 bases and J by 4 bases, with 9 bases left in between. The CDR3 runs 14 residues. CDR3 loop: CASSLTGQNQPQHF. CDR3 nucleotide sequence: TGTGCCAGCAGTTTAACAGGCCAGAATCAGCCCCAGCATTTT.

The chain uses TRBV7-9 and TRBJ2-4, with 8 bases aligning to TRBD1. The CDR3 is made up of 13 amino acids. Germline values: CDR1 SEHNR, CDR2 FQNEAQ (reference sequence). Trimming removed 6 bases from V and 7 bases from J; junction bases left unmatched: 5. CDR3: CASRQRDRNIQYF. The CDR3 DNA is TGTGCCAGCAGACAGAGGGACAGGAACATTCAGTACTTC.

The chain couples TRBV27 to TRBJ2-7; TRBD2 agrees at 7 bases. The V gene's germline CDR1 is MNHEY and CDR2 SMNVEV (reference sequence). The junction had 7 bases not matched to a gene; V was cut back by 5 bases and J by 3 bases. The CDR3 runs 14 residues. CDR3 in amino acids: CASSRGEGIYEQYF. CDR3 sequence (DNA): TGTGCCAGCAGTCGGGGGGAGGGAATCTACGAGCAGTACTTC.

The J gene is TRBJ2-1, the V gene TRBV7-3; D remains unclear. Germline values: CDR1 SGHTA, CDR2 FQGTGA. Trimming shortened V by 3 bases and J by 4 bases, and 10 bases separated the two germline ends. The length of the CDR3 is 14 residues. DNA for the CDR3: TGTGCCAGCAGCTTGAGACCCGGATACAATGAGCAGTTCTTC. It encodes CASSLRPGYNEQFF.

V gene TRBV10-2 combines with J gene TRBJ1-1; TRBD1 matches 12 bases. The V segment lost 0 bases and the J segment 5 bases; nucleotides outside the gene matches: 7. The CDR3 has 17 amino acids. The V gene's germline CDR1 is WSHSY and CDR2 SAAADI. The chain's CDR3 is CASSESRDRGRGTEAFF. The CDR3 region has the DNA TGCGCCAGCAGTGAGTCCCGGGACAGGGGGCGAGGGACTGAAGCTTTCTTT.

In the case of this clonotype: Germline and junction disagree at one end, which may indicate a read error. This chain connects TRBV7-2 to TRBJ2-4, with 7 bases identical to TRBD1. The CDR3 length is 17 residues. The V gene's germline CDR1 is SGHTA and CDR2 FQGNSA. The CDR3 is CAGSLVLGTVAKNIQYF. The CDR3 nucleotides read TGTGCCGGCAGCTTAGTGCTCGGGACAGTAGCCAAAAACATTCAGTACTTC.

The sample holds a few counts of this clonotype. The V gene is TRBV29-1, the J gene TRBJ2-7; the D gene could be TRBD1 or TRBD2 (5 bases each). CDR3 length equals 12 residues. With 5 bases removed from V and 4 bases from J, the gap between germline ends came to 12 bases. Germline assignment: CDR1 SQVTM and CDR2 ANQGSEA. The CDR3 region has the DNA TGCAGCGTTACAGGAGGCCCTTACGAGCAGTACTTC. It specifies CSVTGGPYEQYF.

The chain couples TRBV10-3 to TRBJ2-7, with 7 bases aligning to TRBD2. Trimming took 10 bases from V and 6 from J; bases not matched to a gene: 15. Germline CDR1 ENHRY, CDR2 SYGVKD. There are 14 residues in the CDR3. The chain's CDR3 is CASRSGRGGSEQYF. The CDR3 DNA reads TGTGCCAGCAGATCCGGCCGGGGCGGGAGCGAGCAGTACTTC.

The rearrangement links TRBV5-5 to TRBJ1-2, with D tentatively TRBD1 (5 bases). V was cut by 6 bases and J by 4 bases, with 22 bases left in between. The length of the CDR3 is 16 residues. The germline CDR1 and CDR2 sequences are SGHKS and YYEKEE (reference sequence). The CDR3 bases are TGTGCCAGCACCGCTCGGGAGAGGGGTGATAGCTATGGCTACACCTTC. Translating gives CASTARERGDSYGYTF.

This sequence joins TRBV20-1 and TRBJ2-6, with 8 bases fitting TRBD2. V lost 6 bases and J lost 0; bases outside the gene matches: 10. Germline V lookup: CDR1 DFQATT, CDR2 SNEGSKA (reference sequence). There are 17 residues in the CDR3. The CDR3: CSALLLAGGSGANVLTF. CDR3 in DNA: TGCAGTGCCCTCCTTCTAGCGGGCGGCTCTGGGGCCAACGTCCTGACTTTC.

This clonotype was seen once. CDR3 nucleotides: TGTGCCAGCAGCTTCGAAGGGGATACGCAGTATTTT. It specifies CASSFEGDTQYF. The chain links TRBV5-4 to TRBJ2-3; no reliable D call. The V and J ends lost 2 bases and 6 bases respectively, with 7 bases between them. This CDR3 is 12 amino acids long. Per the germline V gene, CDR1 is SGHNT and CDR2 is YYREEE (reference sequence).

The chain employs TRBV2 and TRBJ2-1; D is unclear. Germline V gene lookup returns CDR1 SNHLY and CDR2 FYNNEI. This CDR3 spans 17 amino acids. Trimming took off 4 bases at V and 1 base at J, with 17 bases between the two ends. CDR3 nucleotides: TGTGCCAGCAGTGGACCTAATATCCCGAGTTCCTACAATGAGCAGTTCTTC. Its translation: CASSGPNIPSSYNEQFF.

The chain employs TRBV27 and TRBJ1-2; tentative D call: TRBD1 (5 bases). The length of the CDR3 is 17 residues. The V end was cut by 2 bases, the J end by 0 bases, with 16 bases between. Germline V CDR1 and CDR2: MNHEY, SMNVEV (reference sequence). The CDR3 nucleotides are TGTGCCAGCAGTTTACCGGACAAGGTACCCCCTAACTATGGCTACACCTTC. Amino acid sequence: CASSLPDKVPPNYGYTF.

V usage is TRBV7-2 and J usage is TRBJ2-2, with 8 bases that match TRBD2. V trimming: 4 bases; J trimming: 7 bases; junction bases outside the gene matches: 5. The length of the CDR3 is 14 residues. The V gene's germline CDR1 is SGHTA and CDR2 FQGNSA. CDR3 nucleotides: TGTGCCAGCAGCTATAGCGGGAAAGACGGGGAGCTGTTTTTT. Translated: CASSYSGKDGELFF.

This clonotype was detected a few times. The V and J genes are TRBV11-2 and TRBJ2-1; 7 nucleotides line up with TRBD1. The CDR3 consists of 17 residues. Trimming removed 5 bases from V and 0 bases from J; junction bases left unmatched: 10. Germline V gene sequence: CDR1 SGHAT, CDR2 FQNNGV. In DNA, the CDR3 is TGTGCCAGCAGCCCATACAGGGGTGAGAGCTCCTACAATGAGCAGTTCTTC. Translating it yields CASSPYRGESSYNEQFF. The whole variable domain, remainder taken from reference TRBV11-2 and TRBJ2-1, is EAGVAQSPRYKIIEKRQSVAFWCNPISGHATLYWYQQILGQGPKLLIQFQNNGVVDDSQLPKDRFSAERLKGVDSTLKIQPAKLEDSAVYLCASSPYRGESSYNEQFFGPGTRLTVL.

V usage is TRBV6-1 and J usage is TRBJ2-7, with TRBD2 matching over 13 bases. The CDR3 has 15 amino acids. V lost 7 bases and J lost 2; bases outside the gene matches: 5. From germline, CDR1 is MNHNS and CDR2 SASEGT. CDR3: CASTPGTSGTYEQYF. CDR3 coding DNA: TGTGCCAGCACACCCGGGACTAGCGGGACCTACGAGCAGTACTTC.

About this clonotype itself: At one of its ends the junction is not consistent with the germline gene, which may arise from a read error. V usage is TRBV30 and J usage is TRBJ1-1, with a possible D match to TRBD1 (6 bases). The CDR3 runs 15 residues. In germline, CDR1 is GTSNPN, CDR2 SVGIG (reference sequence). CDR3 loop: CAWGVDAGAPPEAFF. CDR3 sequence (DNA): TGTGCCTGGGGTGTAGATGCGGGGGCGCCGCCTGAAGCTTTCTTT. The variable domain in full, with the rest retrieved from reference TRBV30 and TRBJ1-1, is SQTIHQWPATLVQPVGSPLSLECTVEGTSNPNLYWYRQAAGRGLQLLFYSVGIGQISSEVPQNLSASRPQDRQFILSSKKLLLSDSGFYLCAWGVDAGAPPEAFFGQGTRLTVV.

The chain joins TRBV3-1 to TRBJ2-5; D ambiguous. This CDR3 region has 11 residues. Trimming removed 4 bases from V and 7 bases from J, with 7 bases in between. Per the germline V gene, CDR1 is LGHDT and CDR2 is YNNKEL (reference sequence). CDR3 loop: CASSRITTQYF. DNA for the CDR3: TGTGCCAGCAGCCGTATTACGACCCAGTACTTC.